This entry describes one T cell receptor (beta chain). The entry originates in a study of T cell changes during pregnancy in multiple sclerosis. V shed 3 bases, J shed 10 bases, and the junction held 16 bases outside the gene matches. Germline values: CDR1 MGHRA, CDR2 YSYEKL. This CDR3 has 16 residues. Some clones are missing from TCRdb's copy, which holds only in-frame ones; the method was immunoSEQ multiplex PCR. The sample records fewer than 60,000 clones, about 95% being singletons. The chain uses TRBV4-1 and TRBJ1-1; 8 bases line up with TRBD1. This material consisted of CD8+ T cells from peripheral blood mononuclear cells, taken in the first trimester of pregnancy. This TCR derives from a female donor with multiple sclerosis, enrolled in a pregnancy study. CDR3 protein: CASSQGPGQGLISAFF. The CDR3 bases are TGCGCCAGCAGCCAGGGACCTGGACAGGGCCTTATATCAGCTTTCTTT.